Below, 28 T cell receptor beta chains from the same sample are listed, as sequenced in a study of cytomegalovirus exposure and HLA in healthy donors. Primers: 60 Vbeta forward and 13 Jbeta reverse. Libraries were prepared by immunoSEQ multiplex PCR; TCRdb keeps only in-frame clonotypes and omits some of them. The sample consists of about 170,000 clones, about 65% of them appearing once. The specimen sequenced was PBMCs. The receptors were gathered from a man in his forties in good health and CMV-seropositive.

This chain links TRBV9 with TRBJ1-2; no clear D. Germline CDR1 and CDR2: SGDLS and YYNGEE. V was pared by 5 bases and J by 3 bases, with 14 bases between. The CDR3 sequence is 14 residues long. CDR3 residues: CASRKAPGDYGYTF. The CDR3, as DNA: TGTGCCAGCAGGAAGGCACCCGGGGACTATGGCTACACCTTC.

This CDR3 reads CASSVGAGDTQYF. Written as DNA, the CDR3 is TGTGCCAGCAGCGTGGGGGCCGGAGATACGCAGTATTTT. The J gene is TRBJ2-3, the V gene TRBV11-3; TRBD1 is a possible D gene (6 bases). The CDR3 is 13 residues long. Germline assignment: CDR1 SGHNT and CDR2 YENEEA. V lost 5 bases to trimming and J lost 5 bases, with 11 bases between them.

The genes are TRBV11-3 and TRBJ2-2; D might be TRBD1 (6 bases). V lost 4 bases and J lost 0, with 18 bases in between. The CDR3 loop spans 18 amino acids. The germline V gene has CDR1 SGHNT and CDR2 YENEEA. The DNA of the CDR3 is TGTGCCAGCAGCTCCGCCAGCAGGACAGTTCCGAACACCGGGGAGCTGTTTTTT. Translated: CASSSASRTVPNTGELFF.

The chain couples TRBV4-3 to TRBJ1-2, with a weak D call TRBD1 (5 bases). V dropped 0 bases and J dropped 5 bases, with 13 bases sitting between them. The CDR3 extends over 15 amino acids. The germline V gene has CDR1 LGHNA and CDR2 YSLEER. The chain's CDR3 is CASSQDAGKGYGYTF. As DNA, the CDR3 is TGCGCCAGCAGCCAAGATGCAGGGAAAGGTTATGGCTACACCTTC.

This clone was counted a single time. V gene TRBV14 combines with J gene TRBJ2-7; 7 bases match TRBD1. The junction had 4 bases not matched to a gene; V was cut back by 0 bases and J by 2 bases. Germline CDR1 SGHDN, CDR2 FVKESK. This CDR3 is 15 amino acids long. CDR3 loop: CASSQDRQGAYEQYF. In DNA form, the CDR3 reads TGTGCCAGCAGCCAAGATCGGCAGGGGGCCTACGAGCAGTACTTC.

The chain recombines TRBV27 with TRBJ2-7; 10 bases line up with TRBD1. Per the germline V gene, CDR1 is MNHEY and CDR2 is SMNVEV (reference sequence). V shed 2 bases, J shed 7 bases, and the junction held 8 bases outside the gene matches. This CDR3 comprises 15 residues. The CDR3, as DNA: TGTGCCAGCAGTTTAGGGACAGGGGCGTTTAGGGAGCAGTACTTC. As protein: CASSLGTGAFREQYF.

The chain uses TRBV5-1 and TRBJ2-5; D gene ambiguous. Trimming took off 1 base at V and 0 bases at J, with 4 bases between the two ends. The CDR3 is 13 residues long. The germline V gene encodes CDR1 SGHRS and CDR2 YFSETQ. CDR3 coding DNA: TGCGCCAGCAGCTTGACTAACCAAGAGACCCAGTACTTC. Translation: CASSLTNQETQYF.

The chain recombines TRBV9 with TRBJ2-1; no firm D call. Germline CDR1 SGDLS, CDR2 YYNGEE. The ends were cut back, 0 bases at V and 9 bases at J, with 10 bases in the middle. The CDR3 extends over 13 amino acids. The CDR3 is CASSVVTSGEQFF. As DNA, the CDR3 is TGTGCCAGCAGCGTAGTCACCTCGGGTGAGCAGTTCTTC.

A note on this clone: At the DNA level, this CDR3 is encoded by other sequences in the same sample as well. The chain uses TRBV5-5 and TRBJ2-7; TRBD1 might be the D (5 bases). CDR3 size: 14 residues. Germline CDR1 and CDR2: SGHKS and YYEKEE (reference sequence). V lost 0 bases and J lost 3, with 10 bases in between. The chain's CDR3 is CASSLVPDSYEQYF. CDR3 bases: TGTGCCAGCAGCTTGGTCCCTGACAGCTACGAGCAGTACTTC.

The chain carries TRBV12-5 and TRBJ1-2; D remains ambiguous. The CDR3 runs to 11 residues. Per the germline V gene, CDR1 is LGHNT and CDR2 is FRNRAP. V shed 5 bases and J shed 3 bases, with 4 bases lying between them. This CDR3 reads CASGRDYGYTF. Written as DNA, the CDR3 is TGTGCTAGTGGTCGGGACTATGGCTACACCTTC.

The chain uses TRBV5-4 and TRBJ2-5; tentatively, D is TRBD1 (7 bases). V lost 0 bases to trimming and J lost 4 bases, with 10 bases between them. CDR1 and CDR2 (germline): SGHNT, YYREEE (reference sequence). This CDR3 has 14 amino acids. The CDR3 spells CASSLVQGGETQYF. In DNA, the CDR3 is TGTGCCAGCAGCTTGGTTCAGGGGGGAGAGACCCAGTACTTC.

The rearrangement joins TRBV29-1 to TRBJ1-4, with D hard to call. The V gene lost 2 bases and the J gene lost 6 bases, with 10 bases spanning the gap. Germline assignment: CDR1 SQVTM and CDR2 ANQGSEA. CDR3 length: 13 amino acids. DNA for the CDR3: TGCAGCGTTGAACAGACGAGGGATGAAAAACTGTTTTTT. This sequence encodes CSVEQTRDEKLFF.

The chain recombines TRBV19 with TRBJ1-2, with 9 nucleotides matching TRBD1. The germline V gene encodes CDR1 LNHDA and CDR2 SQIVND (reference sequence). Trimming removed 8 bases from V and 4 bases from J; junction bases left unmatched: 11. The CDR3 has 15 residues. DNA of the CDR3: TGTGCCAGTTCTGGACAGGGGAAGGTGACCTATGGCTACACCTTC. Residues: CASSGQGKVTYGYTF.

This chain uses TRBV30 with TRBJ2-5, with 7 bases matching TRBD2. After removal of 0 bases from V and 4 bases from J, the junction contained 8 bases not matched to a gene. The CDR3 length is 15 residues. Germline CDR1 and CDR2: GTSNPN and SVGIG (reference sequence). The CDR3 DNA reads TGTGCCTGGAGTGTAACCCCTTGGGGGGGAGAGACCCAGTACTTC. This translates into CAWSVTPWGGETQYF.

This chain connects TRBV6-1 to TRBJ2-7; unclear D gene. Trimming left V 4 bases short and J 2 bases short, with 9 bases between. CDR1 is MNHNS, CDR2 SASEGT, per germline. The CDR3 covers 13 residues. The CDR3 DNA follows: TGTGCCAGCAGTGCCGAGGTTACCTACGAGCAGTACTTC. This translates into CASSAEVTYEQYF.

The chain combines TRBV18 with TRBJ2-1; D call uncertain. Trimming took 1 base from V and 6 from J, leaving 7 bases between them. The CDR3 covers 13 residues. Germline V gives CDR1 KGHSH, CDR2 LQKENI. CDR3 in DNA: TGTGCCAGCTCACCACTACATTCCAATGAGCAGTTCTTC. Its translation is CASSPLHSNEQFF. Based on the CDR3 plus reference TRBV18 and TRBJ2-1, the full variable domain is NAGVMQNPRHLVRRRGQEARLRCSPMKGHSHVYWYRQLPEEGLKFMVYLQKENIIDESGMPKERFSAEFPKEGPSILRIQQVVRGDSAAYFCASSPLHSNEQFFGPGTRLTVL.

The CDR3 loop reads CASSRGTGDTQYF. The CDR3 nucleotides are TGTGCCAGCAGCCGTGGGACTGGAGATACGCAGTATTTT. The chain is built from TRBV11-3 and TRBJ2-3; a possible D gene is TRBD2 (6 bases). V was pared by 5 bases and J by 5 bases, with 11 bases between. The CDR3 spans 13 residues. Germline V gene data show CDR1 as SGHNT and CDR2 as YENEEA.

This clone was observed a few times. This chain links TRBV18 with TRBJ2-7; maybe TRBD1 (6 bases). V dropped 3 bases and J dropped 7 bases, with 16 bases sitting between them. CDR3 length: 14 amino acids. Germline values: CDR1 KGHSH, CDR2 LQKENI. For the CDR3, the DNA is TGTGCCAGCTCACCTAACAACAGGGTGGGGGAGCAGTACTTC. It specifies CASSPNNRVGEQYF.

V is TRBV6-6 and J is TRBJ1-6; D not certain. The ends were cut back, 6 bases at V and 8 bases at J, with 5 bases in the middle. This CDR3 has 11 amino acids. Germline V CDR1 and CDR2: MNHNY, SVGAGI (reference sequence). CDR3 DNA: TGTGCCAGCAGCCAGGATTCACCCCTCCACTTT. Translating it yields CASSQDSPLHF.

The gene calls are TRBV4-2 and TRBJ2-7, with 7 bases aligning to TRBD2. From germline, CDR1 is LGHNA and CDR2 YNFKEQ. The CDR3 loop spans 13 amino acids. Unmatched junction bases numbered 7, after V lost 4 bases and J lost 7 bases. The CDR3 sequence: CASSLYPGGEQYF. CDR3 DNA sequence: TGTGCCAGCAGCCTTTATCCGGGGGGTGAGCAGTACTTC.

The V gene is TRBV5-8, the J gene TRBJ1-5; D is undetermined. Trimming removed 4 bases from V and 0 bases from J, with 11 bases in between. The CDR3 totals 15 residues. Germline V gives CDR1 SGHTS, CDR2 YDEGEE. CDR3 sequence (DNA): TGTGCCAGCAGCCCAGGAGACTATAGCAATCAGCCCCAGCATTTT. Translation gives CASSPGDYSNQPQHF.

This sequence joins TRBV7-9 and TRBJ2-5; TRBD2 matches 11 bases. The germline V gene encodes CDR1 SEHNR and CDR2 FQNEAQ (reference sequence). J gave up 4 bases and V 3 bases, and 1 base lay outside the gene matches. CDR3 length equals 14 residues. CDR3 sequence reads: CASSLTSGVETQYF. The CDR3 nucleotides are TGTGCCAGCAGCTTGACTAGCGGGGTAGAGACCCAGTACTTC.

V and J are TRBV6-6 and TRBJ1-5; no clear D. Trimming removed 3 bases from V and 2 bases from J, with 8 bases in between. CDR3 length: 14 amino acids. CDR1 and CDR2 from the germline V gene are MNHNY and SVGAGI (reference sequence). The CDR3 DNA follows: TGTGCCAGCAGTTATAACGGAGGCAATCAGCCCCAGCATTTT. Amino acid sequence: CASSYNGGNQPQHF.

V usage is TRBV6-5 and J usage is TRBJ2-5; D not resolved. In germline, CDR1 is MNHEY, CDR2 SVGAGI. The CDR3 is 13 residues long. With 2 bases removed from V and 4 bases from J, the gap between germline ends came to 8 bases. The CDR3 spells CASSYVSGETQYF. The CDR3 DNA follows: TGTGCCAGCAGTTACGTGTCCGGAGAGACCCAGTACTTC.

Only a few counts were recorded for this clone. The genes are TRBV10-3 and TRBJ1-2; D is possibly TRBD1 (6 bases). Per germline, CDR1 ENHRY and CDR2 SYGVKD. V was clipped by 10 bases and J by 4 bases, with 25 bases between them. The CDR3 runs 16 residues. This CDR3 is CATMGQGTLSSYGYTF. CDR3 in DNA: TGTGCCACCATGGGGCAGGGGACCTTATCCAGCTATGGCTACACCTTC.

This chain connects TRBV2 to TRBJ1-4; 7 bases agree with TRBD1. Germline V lookup: CDR1 SNHLY, CDR2 FYNNEI. This CDR3 has 15 amino acids. Germline trimming cut 3 bases from V and 0 bases from J; bases unmatched to any gene: 1. This CDR3 reads CASSDDRATNEKLFF. The CDR3 DNA is TGTGCCAGCAGTGATGACAGGGCAACTAATGAAAAACTGTTTTTT.

The J gene is TRBJ1-2, the V gene TRBV14; a possible D gene is TRBD1 (5 bases). The CDR3 is 13 residues long. Trimming stripped 1 base from V and 9 bases from J, with 12 bases between. Germline V gives CDR1 SGHDN, CDR2 FVKESK. The CDR3: CASSQGTKRSYTF. CDR3 bases: TGTGCCAGCAGCCAAGGGACAAAAAGGAGCTACACCTTC.

The chain has TRBV5-8 and TRBJ1-5; 9 bases fit TRBD1. Germline V gene sequence: CDR1 SGHTS, CDR2 YDEGEE. The CDR3 length is 15 residues. The V gene end was trimmed by 0 bases and the J gene end by 6 bases; junction bases not matched to a gene: 4. CDR3 sequence (DNA): TGTGCCAGCAGCTTGGGGGACAGGGTGGTTCAGCCCCAGCATTTT. This codes for CASSLGDRVVQPQHF. Looking up the rest from reference TRBV5-8 and TRBJ1-5 gives the full variable domain: EAGVTQSPTHLIKTRGQQATLRCSPISGHTSVYWYQQALGLGLQFLLWYDEGEERNRGNFPPRFSGRQFPNYSSELNVNALELEDSALYLCASSLGDRVVQPQHFGDGTRLSIL.